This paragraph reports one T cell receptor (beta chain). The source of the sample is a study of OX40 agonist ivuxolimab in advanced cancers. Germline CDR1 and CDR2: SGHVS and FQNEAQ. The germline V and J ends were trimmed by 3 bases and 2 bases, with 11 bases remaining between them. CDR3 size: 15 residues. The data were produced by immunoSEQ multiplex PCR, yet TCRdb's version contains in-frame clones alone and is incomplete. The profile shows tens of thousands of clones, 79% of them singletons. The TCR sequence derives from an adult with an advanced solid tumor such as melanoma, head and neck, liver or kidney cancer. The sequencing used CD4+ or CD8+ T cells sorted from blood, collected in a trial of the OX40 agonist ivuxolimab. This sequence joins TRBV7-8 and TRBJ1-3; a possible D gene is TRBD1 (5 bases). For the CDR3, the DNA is TGTGCCAGCAGCTTTCAGGGTCTTACTGGAAACACCATATATTTT. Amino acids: CASSFQGLTGNTIYF. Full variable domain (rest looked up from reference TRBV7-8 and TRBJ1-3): GAGVSQSPRYKVAKRGQDVALRCDPISGHVSLFWYQQALGQGPEFLTYFQNEAQLDKSGLPSDRFFAERPEGSVSTLKIQRTQQEDSAVYLCASSFQGLTGNTIYFGEGSWLTVV.